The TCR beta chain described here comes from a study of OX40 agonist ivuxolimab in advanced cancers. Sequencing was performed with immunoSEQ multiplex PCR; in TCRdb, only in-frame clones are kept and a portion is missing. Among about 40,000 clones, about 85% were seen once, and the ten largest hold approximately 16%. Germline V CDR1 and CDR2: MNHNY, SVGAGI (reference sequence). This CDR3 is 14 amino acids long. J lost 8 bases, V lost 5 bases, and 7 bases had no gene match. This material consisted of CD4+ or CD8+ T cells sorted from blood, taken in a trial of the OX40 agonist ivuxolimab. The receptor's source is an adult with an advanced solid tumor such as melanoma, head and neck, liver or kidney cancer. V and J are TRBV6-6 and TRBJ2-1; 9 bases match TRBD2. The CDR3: CASSGTSPAHEQFF. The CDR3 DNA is TGTGCCAGCAGTGGGACTAGCCCAGCTCATGAGCAGTTCTTC.